Following are 19 T cell receptor beta chains from one sample sequenced in a study of blood T cell repertoires in COVID-19. Assay: immunoSEQ multiplex PCR; the TCRdb copy retains only in-frame clones and omits some. The table lists some 100,000 clones, around 89% of them singletons, with about 20% in the top ten. Sequencing input: peripheral blood. Every receptor here comes from a human donor with acute or convalescent COVID-19. The donor label of this sample is uncertain.

CDR3: CATSRDPASGLYEQYF. In nucleotides, the CDR3 is TGTGCCACCAGCAGAGATCCCGCTAGCGGACTCTACGAGCAGTACTTC. The chain has TRBV15 and TRBJ2-7, with 7 bases fitting TRBD2. V lost 0 bases and J lost 3; bases outside the gene matches: 8. Looked up from germline, CDR1 is LNHNV and CDR2 is YYDKDF (reference sequence). The CDR3 length is 16 residues.

V gene TRBV5-4 combines with J gene TRBJ2-5, with TRBD2 matching 14 bases. The V gene end was trimmed by 3 bases and the J gene end by 4 bases; junction bases not matched to a gene: 8. Germline V gene lookup returns CDR1 SGHNT and CDR2 YYREEE (reference sequence). The CDR3 is made up of 17 amino acids. The CDR3 protein is CASSSTSGGALPETQYF. DNA of the CDR3: TGTGCCAGCAGCTCGACTAGCGGGGGGGCCCTGCCAGAGACCCAGTACTTC.

J is TRBJ1-4 and V is TRBV4-2, with D perhaps TRBD1 (5 bases). The germline V and J ends were trimmed by 0 bases and 7 bases, with 15 bases remaining between them. Germline CDR1 and CDR2: LGHNA and YNFKEQ. The CDR3 runs to 16 residues. The CDR3 region is CASSQDIGRGGEKLFF. CDR3 in DNA: TGTGCCAGCAGCCAAGATATAGGTAGGGGAGGTGAAAAACTGTTTTTT.

This clone was observed a single time. The rearrangement joins TRBV7-9 to TRBJ1-1; D is perhaps TRBD1 (5 bases). CDR3 size: 14 residues. Germline CDR1 SEHNR, CDR2 FQNEAQ (reference sequence). V was pared by 2 bases and J by 5 bases, with 12 bases between. In nucleotides, the CDR3 is TGTGCCAGCAGCTTATGGCAGGGAGGGACTGAAGCTTTCTTT. Translating gives CASSLWQGGTEAFF.

This rearrangement joins TRBV7-8 to TRBJ1-2, with D uncertain. Deletions cut 4 bases from V and 8 bases from J, with 17 bases between. This CDR3 comprises 14 residues. Germline V gene sequence: CDR1 SGHVS, CDR2 FQNEAQ. As DNA, the CDR3 is TGTGCCAGCAGCTCCATATGGGTTAGCGACGGCTACACCTTC. This translates into CASSSIWVSDGYTF.

CDR3 coding DNA: TGTGCCAGCTCACCCGGACTAGCGGGAGGTGGTTACAATGAGCAGTTCTTC. Translated: CASSPGLAGGGYNEQFF. The chain has TRBV18 and TRBJ2-1, with 14 positions matching TRBD2. Germline loops: CDR1 KGHSH, CDR2 LQKENI. This CDR3 contains 17 residues. The V segment lost 3 bases and the J segment 4 bases; nucleotides outside the gene matches: 5.

V gene TRBV28 combines with J gene TRBJ1-6, with D perhaps TRBD1 (5 bases). This CDR3 comprises 15 residues. The germline V and J ends were trimmed by 7 bases and 3 bases, with 13 bases remaining between them. CDR1 and CDR2 from the germline V gene are MDHEN and SYDVKM. CDR3 in amino acids: CASNHDSHYNSPLHF. The DNA of the CDR3 is TGTGCCAGCAATCACGACAGTCACTATAATTCACCCCTCCACTTT.

V gene TRBV5-5 combines with J gene TRBJ1-2, with 8 bases matching TRBD1. CDR3 size: 15 residues. Trimming removed 4 bases from V and 5 bases from J; junction bases left unmatched: 10. CDR1 and CDR2 from the germline V gene are SGHKS and YYEKEE (reference sequence). CDR3 DNA: TGTGCCAGCAGCCCAGTCGCCACAGGGGGTTATGGCTACACCTTC. This encodes CASSPVATGGYGYTF. The variable domain in full, completed from reference TRBV5-5 and TRBJ1-2, reads DAGVTQSPTHLIKTRGQQVTLRCSPISGHKSVSWYQQVLGQGPQFIFQYYEKEERGRGNFPDRFSARQFPNYSSELNVNALLLGDSALYLCASSPVATGGYGYTFGSGTRLTVV.

The gene calls are TRBV7-8 and TRBJ1-4, with 7 bases matching TRBD1. V lost 5 bases to trimming and J lost 0 bases; unmatched junction nucleotides: 6. CDR1 and CDR2 (germline): SGHVS, FQNEAQ. The CDR3 contains 16 residues. This CDR3 is CASSTQGRATNEKLFF. CDR3 DNA: TGTGCCAGCAGCACACAGGGGAGAGCAACTAATGAAAAACTGTTTTTT.

The chain combines TRBV6-5 with TRBJ1-1; the match to TRBD1 covers 8 bases. Trimming at V came to 0 bases and at J to 4 bases, leaving 4 bases not matched to a gene. Germline loops: CDR1 MNHEY, CDR2 SVGAGI. The CDR3 spans 15 residues. CDR3 DNA: TGTGCCAGCAGTTACTCGACCACAGGGGGCACTGAAGCTTTCTTT. Translating gives CASSYSTTGGTEAFF.

The V gene is TRBV20-1, the J gene TRBJ1-5, with TRBD1 as a possible D gene (5 bases). Trimming cost V 3 bases and J 0 bases, with 9 bases left between them. The germline V gene encodes CDR1 DFQATT and CDR2 SNEGSKA (reference sequence). The CDR3 runs 14 residues. For the CDR3, the DNA is TGCAGTGCTAGTTCCGGACATAGCAATCAGCCCCAGCATTTT. This translates into CSASSGHSNQPQHF.

The chain has TRBV7-8 and TRBJ2-2; TRBD1 matches at 7 bases. With 2 bases clipped from V and 5 bases from J, the junction kept 2 bases outside the gene matches. In germline, CDR1 is SGHVS, CDR2 FQNEAQ. The CDR3 consists of 14 residues. The CDR3 is CASSLTGQTGELFF. The CDR3 nucleotides are TGTGCCAGCAGCTTAACGGGACAGACCGGGGAGCTGTTTTTT.

In its sample, this clone was seen once. The rearrangement links TRBV6-5 to TRBJ1-6; D gene ambiguous. Trimming shortened V by 2 bases and J by 10 bases, and 15 bases separated the two germline ends. Germline V gene lookup returns CDR1 MNHEY and CDR2 SVGAGI. The CDR3 loop spans 15 amino acids. CDR3 amino acids: CASSYGGGLRSPLHF. CDR3 in DNA: TGTGCCAGCAGTTACGGAGGAGGGCTGAGGTCACCCCTCCACTTT.

This sequence joins TRBV27 and TRBJ2-6; the D is unclear. The CDR3 has 14 amino acids. Germline assignment: CDR1 MNHEY and CDR2 SMNVEV (reference sequence). V lost 9 bases to trimming and J lost 1 base, with 10 bases between them. The CDR3 DNA follows: TGTGCCAGTCGAGACGGGTCTGGGGCCAACGTCCTGACTTTC. This translates into CASRDGSGANVLTF.

This chain links TRBV5-8 with TRBJ2-3, with 7 bases lining up with TRBD1. Germline lookup yields CDR1 SGHTS and CDR2 YDEGEE. V lost 0 bases and J lost 4; bases outside the gene matches: 8. The CDR3 totals 16 residues. CDR3 in amino acids: CASSLGRGPGADTQYF. The CDR3, as DNA: TGTGCCAGCAGCTTGGGAAGGGGGCCTGGAGCAGATACGCAGTATTTT.

CDR3 protein: CASSPRSGRAFGANVLTF. Written as DNA, the CDR3 is TGTGCCAGCAGTCCCCGCAGCGGGAGGGCCTTTGGGGCCAACGTCCTGACTTTC. The V gene is TRBV6-2 or TRBV6-3, the J gene TRBJ2-6; 10 bases fit TRBD2. The CDR3 extends over 18 amino acids. The germline gives CDR1 MNHEY, CDR2 SVGEGT. V shed 5 bases, J shed 3 bases, and the junction held 10 bases outside the gene matches.

This clone is a singleton in its sample. The germline gene is not matched at one end of the junction; a read error may be the cause. The chain couples TRBV28 to TRBJ2-1, with D possibly being TRBD1 (7 bases). CDR3 length equals 11 residues. Germline lookup yields CDR1 MDHEN and CDR2 SYDVKM. CDR3 nucleotide sequence: TGTGCCAGCACCCAGGGGGGACAGTGGGTCTTC. It encodes CASTQGGQWVF.

This chain joins TRBV5-1 and TRBJ2-2; a possible D gene is TRBD2 (6 bases). V was pared by 6 bases and J by 2 bases, with 11 bases between. CDR3 length: 14 amino acids. CDR1 is SGHRS, CDR2 YFSETQ, per germline. The CDR3 spells CASTGTLNTGELFF. Here the CDR3 DNA reads TGCGCCAGCACGGGGACTCTCAACACCGGGGAGCTGTTTTTT. Full variable domain (missing parts from reference TRBV5-1 and TRBJ2-2): KAGVTQTPRYLIKTRGQQVTLSCSPISGHRSVSWYQQTPGQGLQFLFEYFSETQRNKGNFPGRFSGRQFSNSRSEMNVSTLELGDSALYLCASTGTLNTGELFFGEGSRLTVL.

This chain links TRBV5-5 with TRBJ2-7; TRBD1 agrees at 11 bases. V was pared by 2 bases and J by 4 bases, with 2 bases of the junction left unmatched. This CDR3 has 14 residues. In germline, CDR1 is SGHKS, CDR2 YYEKEE (reference sequence). CDR3 in DNA: TGTGCCAGCAGCTTTGGGACAGGGGGGTACGAGCAGTACTTC. Translating it yields CASSFGTGGYEQYF.